These T cell receptor beta chains were read from a single sample in a study of OX40 agonist ivuxolimab in advanced cancers. Method: immunoSEQ multiplex PCR; TCRdb's copy keeps in-frame clones and lacks some. This sample has about 72,000 clones, with 89% found just once. Specimen: CD4+ or CD8+ T cells sorted from blood, collected in a trial of the OX40 agonist ivuxolimab. These receptors originate from an adult with an advanced solid tumor such as melanoma, head and neck, liver or kidney cancer. Each CDR3 is given with its conserved first and last residue. A D gene is named only where the DNA matches it firmly. Clone size is not always given. Where it is, it says once, few, many or a class for expanded clones.

TGCGCCAGCAGTACAGGATACAATGAGCAGTTCTTC CASSTGYNEQFF - - TRBJ2-1 TRBV4-1
TGTGCCAGCAGCTCGGGATTTTTCACAGATACGCAGTATTTT CASSSGFFTDTQYF - - TRBJ2-3 TRBV27
TGTGCCAGCAGTCTGCCCGGACAGGGGGCTGAAGGTGAGCAGTTCTTC CASSLPGQGAEGEQFF - TRBD1 TRBJ2-1 TRBV28
TGCGCCAGCAGGCTGGCAGGGGGCGCCTATTCACCCCTCCACTTT CASRLAGGAYSPLHF - TRBD1 TRBJ1-6 TRBV5-1
TGTGCTAGCAGTTCTCGTGGAGGAGGAGATACGCAGTATTTT CASSSRGGGDTQYF - - TRBJ2-3 TRBV7-9
TGTGCCAGCAGCAGGCCGGGCCCGGCGGGCTATGGCTACACCTTC CASSRPGPAGYGYTF - - TRBJ1-2 TRBV21-1
TGCGCCAGCAGCTTGGCCGAGACAGGGGTGCCACCCCTCCACTTT CASSLAETGVPPLHF - TRBD1 TRBJ1-6 TRBV5-1
TGTGCCAGCAGCGCTAAGGAGGATCAGCCCCAGCATTTT CASSAKEDQPQHF - - TRBJ1-5 TRBV7-9
TGTGCCAGCAGCTTAGGTGGCGGGAAGACCCAGTACTTC CASSLGGGKTQYF - - TRBJ2-5 TRBV7-6
TGTGCCAGCAGTTTGACAGGGAGCTCCTACAATGAGCAGTTCTTC CASSLTGSSYNEQFF - TRBD1 TRBJ2-1 TRBV28
TGTGCCAGCAGCCCAAAGGGACTAGTGGGAGGGACCCAGTACTTC CASSPKGLVGGTQYF - TRBD2 TRBJ2-5 TRBV4-2
TGTGCCAGCACGATCGGGGGGCACAATCAGCCCCAGCATTTT CASTIGGHNQPQHF - - TRBJ1-5 TRBV28
TGCAGCGGGGGGGGTGGACAGGTTTTCTACAATGAGCAGTTCTTC CSGGGGQVFYNEQFF - - TRBJ2-1 TRBV29-1
TGTGCCAGCAGCGAGGGCCTGGGAGGGAGTGGAAACACCATATATTTT CASSEGLGGSGNTIYF once - TRBJ1-3 TRBV9
TGTGCCAGCTCACCCGCCATCGGGGGCTTTGAGCAGTTCTTC CASSPAIGGFEQFF - - TRBJ2-1 TRBV18